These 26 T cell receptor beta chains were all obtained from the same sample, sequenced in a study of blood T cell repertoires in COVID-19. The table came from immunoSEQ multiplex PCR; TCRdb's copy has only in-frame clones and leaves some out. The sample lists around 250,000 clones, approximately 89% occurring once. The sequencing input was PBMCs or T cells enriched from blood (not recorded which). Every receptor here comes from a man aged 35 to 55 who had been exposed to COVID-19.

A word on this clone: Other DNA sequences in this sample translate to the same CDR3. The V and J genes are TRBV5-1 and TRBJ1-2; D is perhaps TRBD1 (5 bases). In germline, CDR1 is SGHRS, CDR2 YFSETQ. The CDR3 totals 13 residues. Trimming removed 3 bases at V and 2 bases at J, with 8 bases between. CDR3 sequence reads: CASSSDSNYGYTF. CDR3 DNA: TGCGCCAGCAGCTCAGACAGCAACTATGGCTACACCTTC.

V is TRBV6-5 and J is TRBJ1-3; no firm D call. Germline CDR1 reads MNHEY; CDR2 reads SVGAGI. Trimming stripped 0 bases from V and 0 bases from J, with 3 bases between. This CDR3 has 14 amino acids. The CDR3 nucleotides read TGTGCCAGCAGTTACTCCAACTCTGGAAACACCATATATTTT. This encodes CASSYSNSGNTIYF.

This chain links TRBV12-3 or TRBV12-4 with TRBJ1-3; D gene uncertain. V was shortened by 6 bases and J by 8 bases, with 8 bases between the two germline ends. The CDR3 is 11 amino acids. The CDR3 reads CASRAVYTIYF. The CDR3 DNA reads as TGTGCCAGCAGGGCGGTGTACACCATATATTTT.

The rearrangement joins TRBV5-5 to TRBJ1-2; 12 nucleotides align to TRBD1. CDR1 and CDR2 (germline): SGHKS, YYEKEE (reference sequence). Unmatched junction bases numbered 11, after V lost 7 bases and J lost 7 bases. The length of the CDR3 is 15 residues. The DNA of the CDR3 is TGTGCCAGCCAACCTCCGGGACAGGGGGCAGTTGGCTACACCTTC. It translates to CASQPPGQGAVGYTF.

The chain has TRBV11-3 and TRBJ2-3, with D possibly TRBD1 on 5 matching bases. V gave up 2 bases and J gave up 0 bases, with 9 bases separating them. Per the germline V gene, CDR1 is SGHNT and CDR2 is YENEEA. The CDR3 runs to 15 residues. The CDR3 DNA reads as TGTGCCAGCAGCTTACTACGACAGAGCACAGATACGCAGTATTTT. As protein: CASSLLRQSTDTQYF.

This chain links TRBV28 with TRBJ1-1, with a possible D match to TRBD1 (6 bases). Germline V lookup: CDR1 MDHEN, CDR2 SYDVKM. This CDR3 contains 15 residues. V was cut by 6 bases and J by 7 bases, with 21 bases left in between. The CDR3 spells CASSPGGGRRFEAFF. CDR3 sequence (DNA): TGTGCCAGCAGCCCCGGCGGGGGGCGGCGGTTTGAAGCTTTCTTT.

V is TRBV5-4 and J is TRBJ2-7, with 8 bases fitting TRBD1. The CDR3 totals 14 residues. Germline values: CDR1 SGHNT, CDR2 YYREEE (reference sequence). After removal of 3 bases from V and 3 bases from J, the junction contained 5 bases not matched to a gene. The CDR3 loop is CASSSYRGDYEQYF. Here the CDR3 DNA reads TGTGCCAGCAGCTCCTACAGGGGGGACTACGAGCAGTACTTC.

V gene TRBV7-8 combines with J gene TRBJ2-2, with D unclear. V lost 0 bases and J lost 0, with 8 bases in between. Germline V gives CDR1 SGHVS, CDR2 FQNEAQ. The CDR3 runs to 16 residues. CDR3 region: CASSLARLTNTGELFF. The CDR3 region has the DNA TGTGCCAGCAGCTTAGCGCGACTTACGAACACCGGGGAGCTGTTTTTT.

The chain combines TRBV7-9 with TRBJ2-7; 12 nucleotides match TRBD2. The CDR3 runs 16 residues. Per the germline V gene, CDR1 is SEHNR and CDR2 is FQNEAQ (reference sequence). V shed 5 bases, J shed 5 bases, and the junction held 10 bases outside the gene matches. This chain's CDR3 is CASSPVLAGGFHEQYF. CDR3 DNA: TGTGCCAGCAGCCCAGTCCTAGCGGGAGGGTTCCACGAGCAGTACTTC.

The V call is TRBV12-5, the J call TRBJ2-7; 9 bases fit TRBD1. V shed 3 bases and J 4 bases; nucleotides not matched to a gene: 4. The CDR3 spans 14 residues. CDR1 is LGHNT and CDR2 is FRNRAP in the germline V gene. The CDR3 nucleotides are TGTGCTAGTGGTTTCCTGGGACAGGGATACGAGCAGTACTTC. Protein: CASGFLGQGYEQYF.

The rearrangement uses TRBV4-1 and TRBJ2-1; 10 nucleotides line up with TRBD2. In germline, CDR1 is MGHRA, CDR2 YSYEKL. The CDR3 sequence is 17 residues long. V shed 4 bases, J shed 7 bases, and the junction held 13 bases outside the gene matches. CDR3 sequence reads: CASSLSEGLAGVNEQFF. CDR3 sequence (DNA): TGCGCCAGCAGCCTCTCCGAGGGGCTAGCGGGAGTTAATGAGCAGTTCTTC.

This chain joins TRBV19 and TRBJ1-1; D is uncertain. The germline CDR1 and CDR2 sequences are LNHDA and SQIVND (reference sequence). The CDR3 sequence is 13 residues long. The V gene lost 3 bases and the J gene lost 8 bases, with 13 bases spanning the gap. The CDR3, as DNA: TGTGCCAGTAGTATCGCGGCACCTCGAGAAGCTTTCTTT. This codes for CASSIAAPREAFF. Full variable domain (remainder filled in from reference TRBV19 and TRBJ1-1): DGGITQSPKYLFRKEGQNVTLSCEQNLNHDAMYWYRQDPGQGLRLIYYSQIVNDFQKGDIAEGYSVSREKKESFPLTVTSAQKNPTAFYLCASSIAAPREAFFGQGTRLTVV.

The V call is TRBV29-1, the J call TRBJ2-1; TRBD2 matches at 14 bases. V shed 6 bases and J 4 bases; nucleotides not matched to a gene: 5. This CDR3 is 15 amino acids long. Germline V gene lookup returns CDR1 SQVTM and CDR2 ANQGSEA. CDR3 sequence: CSVEGLAGEYNEQFF. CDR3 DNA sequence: TGCAGCGTAGAGGGACTAGCGGGAGAATACAATGAGCAGTTCTTC.

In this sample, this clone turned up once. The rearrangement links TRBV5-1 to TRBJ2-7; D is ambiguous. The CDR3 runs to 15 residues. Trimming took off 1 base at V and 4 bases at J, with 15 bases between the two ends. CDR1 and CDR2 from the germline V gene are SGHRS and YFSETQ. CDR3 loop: CASSLNPSEDYEQYF. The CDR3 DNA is TGCGCCAGCAGCTTGAATCCTTCCGAGGATTACGAGCAGTACTTC.

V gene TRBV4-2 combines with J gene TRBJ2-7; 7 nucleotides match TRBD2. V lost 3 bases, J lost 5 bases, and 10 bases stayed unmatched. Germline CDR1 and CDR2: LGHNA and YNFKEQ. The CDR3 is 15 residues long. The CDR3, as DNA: TGTGCCAGCAGCCACGTCGGCGGGAGTGACGACGAGCAGTACTTC. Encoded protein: CASSHVGGSDDEQYF.

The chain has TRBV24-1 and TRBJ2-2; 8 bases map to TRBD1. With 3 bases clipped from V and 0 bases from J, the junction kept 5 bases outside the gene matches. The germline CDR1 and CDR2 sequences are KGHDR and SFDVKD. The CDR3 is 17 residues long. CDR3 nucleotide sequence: TGTGCCACCAGTGATCCCAGGACAGGGACGAACACCGGGGAGCTGTTTTTT. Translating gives CATSDPRTGTNTGELFF.

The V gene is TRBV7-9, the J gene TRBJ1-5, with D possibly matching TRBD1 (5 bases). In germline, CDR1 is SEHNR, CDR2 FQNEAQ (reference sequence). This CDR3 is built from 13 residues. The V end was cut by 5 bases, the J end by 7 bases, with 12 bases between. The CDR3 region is CASSADSPQPQHF. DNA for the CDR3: TGTGCCAGCAGCGCAGACAGCCCACAGCCCCAGCATTTT.

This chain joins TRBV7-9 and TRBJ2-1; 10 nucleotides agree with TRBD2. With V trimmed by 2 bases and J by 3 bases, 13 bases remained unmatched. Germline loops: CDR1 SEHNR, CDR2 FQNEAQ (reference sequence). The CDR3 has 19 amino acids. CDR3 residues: CASSLYSLAGERIYNEQFF. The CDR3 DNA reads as TGTGCCAGCAGCTTATATTCCCTAGCGGGAGAGAGGATCTACAATGAGCAGTTCTTC.

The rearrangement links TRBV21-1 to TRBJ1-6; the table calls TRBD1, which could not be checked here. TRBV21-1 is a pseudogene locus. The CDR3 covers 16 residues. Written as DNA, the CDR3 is TGTGCCAGCAGCATCGGGACACTGGGTGTTAATTCACCCCTCCACTTT. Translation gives CASSIGTLGVNSPLHF.

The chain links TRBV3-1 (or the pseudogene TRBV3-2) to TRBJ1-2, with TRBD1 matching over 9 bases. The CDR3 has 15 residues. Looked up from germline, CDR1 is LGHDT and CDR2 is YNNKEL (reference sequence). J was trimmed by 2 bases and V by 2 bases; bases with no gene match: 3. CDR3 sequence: CASSQLDRGNYGYTF. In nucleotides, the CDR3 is TGTGCCAGCAGCCAATTGGACAGGGGCAACTATGGCTACACCTTC.

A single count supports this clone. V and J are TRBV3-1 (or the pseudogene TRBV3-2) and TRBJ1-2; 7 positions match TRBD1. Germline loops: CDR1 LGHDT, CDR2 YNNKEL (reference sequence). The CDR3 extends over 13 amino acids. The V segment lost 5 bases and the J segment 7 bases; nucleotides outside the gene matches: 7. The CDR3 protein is CASSEVQGPGYTF. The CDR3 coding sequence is TGTGCCAGCAGCGAAGTACAGGGGCCTGGCTACACCTTC.

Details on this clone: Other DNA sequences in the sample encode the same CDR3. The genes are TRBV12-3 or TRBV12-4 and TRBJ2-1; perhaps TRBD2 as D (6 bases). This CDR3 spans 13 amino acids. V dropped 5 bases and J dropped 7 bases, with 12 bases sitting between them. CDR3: CASSPSGRNEQFF. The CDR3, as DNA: TGTGCCAGCAGTCCGTCGGGGAGGAATGAGCAGTTCTTC.

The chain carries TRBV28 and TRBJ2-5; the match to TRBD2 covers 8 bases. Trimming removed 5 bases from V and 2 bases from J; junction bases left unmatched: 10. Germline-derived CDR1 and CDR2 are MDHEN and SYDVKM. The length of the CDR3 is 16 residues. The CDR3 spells CASSLPSGGVQETQYF. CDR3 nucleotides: TGTGCCAGCAGTCTCCCATCCGGGGGGGTTCAAGAGACCCAGTACTTC. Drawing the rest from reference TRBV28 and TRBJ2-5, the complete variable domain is DVKVTQSSRYLVKRTGEKVFLECVQDMDHENMFWYRQDPGLGLRLIYFSYDVKMKEKGDIPEGYSVSREKKERFSLILESASTNQTSMYLCASSLPSGGVQETQYFGPGTRLLVL.

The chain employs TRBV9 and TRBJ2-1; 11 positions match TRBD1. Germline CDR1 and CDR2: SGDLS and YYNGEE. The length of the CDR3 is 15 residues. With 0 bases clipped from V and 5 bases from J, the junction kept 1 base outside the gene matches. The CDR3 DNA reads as TGTGCCAGCAGCGTAGAGGGACAGGGGGACAATGAGCAGTTCTTC. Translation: CASSVEGQGDNEQFF.

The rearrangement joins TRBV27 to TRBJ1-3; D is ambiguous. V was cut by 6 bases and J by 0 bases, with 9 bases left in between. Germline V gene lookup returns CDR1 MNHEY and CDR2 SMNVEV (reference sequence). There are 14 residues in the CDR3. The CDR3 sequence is CASRSGFSGNTIYF. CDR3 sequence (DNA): TGTGCCAGCAGATCAGGCTTCTCTGGAAACACCATATATTTT.

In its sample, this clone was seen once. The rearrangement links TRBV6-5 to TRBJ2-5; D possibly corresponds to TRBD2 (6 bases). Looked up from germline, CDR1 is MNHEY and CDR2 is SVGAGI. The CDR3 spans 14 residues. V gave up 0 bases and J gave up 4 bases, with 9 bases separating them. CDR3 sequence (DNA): TGTGCCAGCAGTTACTCGGTAGCGGCAGAGACCCAGTACTTC. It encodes CASSYSVAAETQYF.